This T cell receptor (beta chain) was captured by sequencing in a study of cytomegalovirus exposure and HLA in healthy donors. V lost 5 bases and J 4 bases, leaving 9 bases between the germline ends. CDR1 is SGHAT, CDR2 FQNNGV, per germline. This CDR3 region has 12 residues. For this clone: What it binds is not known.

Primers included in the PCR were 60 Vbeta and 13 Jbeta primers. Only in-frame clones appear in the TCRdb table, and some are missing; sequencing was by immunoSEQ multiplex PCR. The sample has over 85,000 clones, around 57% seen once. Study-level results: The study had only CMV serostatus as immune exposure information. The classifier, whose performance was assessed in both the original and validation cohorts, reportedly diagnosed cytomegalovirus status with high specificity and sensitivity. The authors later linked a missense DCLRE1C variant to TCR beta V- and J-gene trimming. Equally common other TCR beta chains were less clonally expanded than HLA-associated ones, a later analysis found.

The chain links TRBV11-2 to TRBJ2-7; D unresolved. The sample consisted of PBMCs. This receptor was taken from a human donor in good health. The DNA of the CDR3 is TGTGCCAGCAGCCCAAACTTGTACGAGCAGTACTTC. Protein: CASSPNLYEQYF.